The 17 T cell receptor beta chains presented below share a single source sample, sequenced in a study of regulatory T cells in long-lasting Graves disease. This sample's time point: newly diagnosed GD, antithyroid drugs for less than 3 months. RNA isolated from PBMCs was used to make the TCR library. The TCR beta library used iRepertoire HTBI primers with Arm-PCR amplification of CDR3. TCRdb reprocessed the multiplex PCR reads with MiXCR, giving one entry per CDR3 protein. The table has about 430,000 distinct CDR3 sequences, approximately 15% seen once. This same sample was also part of a study on T cells in Graves' hyperthyroidism and ophthalmopathy.

Material: peripheral blood mononuclear cells (PBMCs), obtained at new diagnosis, from a patient treated with antithyroid drugs. Source of these receptors: a woman between 40 and 50 years old with Graves disease.

At least ten counts were recorded for this clonotype. The chain combines TRBV27 with TRBJ2-7; D call uncertain. CDR1 is MNHEY, CDR2 SMNVEV, per germline (reference sequence). The CDR3 is made up of 13 amino acids. V was clipped by 2 bases and J by 2 bases, with 7 bases between them. The CDR3 loop reads CASSLTTPYEQYF. The CDR3 DNA reads TGTGCCAGCAGTTTAACTACGCCCTACGAGCAGTACTTC.

The sample holds many counts of this clonotype. The chain carries TRBV28 and TRBJ1-1, with 7 bases fitting TRBD1. Trimming cost V 5 bases and J 6 bases; bases outside gene matches: 9. Germline V gives CDR1 MDHEN, CDR2 SYDVKM. This CDR3 is built from 14 residues. The DNA of the CDR3 is TGTGCCAGCAGTGCCCGACAGGGTTGGCCTGAAGCTTTCTTT. Residues: CASSARQGWPEAFF.

This clonotype was counted at least ten times. The chain recombines TRBV18 with TRBJ2-7; 8 nucleotides align to TRBD1. V lost 4 bases and J lost 2; bases outside the gene matches: 4. Germline assignment: CDR1 KGHSH and CDR2 LQKENI. The length of the CDR3 is 14 residues. CDR3 nucleotides: TGTGCCAGCTCACGGGGACAGGCAACCTACGAGCAGTACTTC. This sequence encodes CASSRGQATYEQYF. The entire variable domain, with the rest obtained from reference TRBV18 and TRBJ2-7, is as follows: NAGVMQNPRHLVRRRGQEARLRCSPMKGHSHVYWYRQLPEEGLKFMVYLQKENIIDESGMPKERFSAEFPKEGPSILRIQQVVRGDSAAYFCASSRGQATYEQYFGPGTRLTVT.

This clonotype was seen a handful of times. This sequence joins TRBV12-3 or TRBV12-4 and TRBJ2-1, with TRBD1 identical over 7 bases. The V gene end was trimmed by 5 bases and the J gene end by 3 bases; junction bases not matched to a gene: 4. This CDR3 contains 14 residues. Here the CDR3 DNA reads TGTGCCAGCAGTAGGGACAGACTCTACAATGAGCAGTTCTTC. Translated, it gives CASSRDRLYNEQFF.

This clonotype was counted only a few times. The chain recombines TRBV5-4 with TRBJ2-4, with D unresolved. Germline V gene lookup returns CDR1 SGHNT and CDR2 YYREEE (reference sequence). V lost 0 bases to trimming and J lost 0 bases, with 10 bases between them. CDR3 size: 16 residues. The CDR3 loop is CASSLEGALAKNIQYF. The CDR3 bases are TGTGCCAGCAGCTTGGAAGGTGCCTTAGCCAAAAACATTCAGTACTTC.

V and J are TRBV7-8 and TRBJ2-1; 12 bases are shared with TRBD1. Losses at the gene ends were 5 bases for V and 5 bases for J; bases not matched to a gene: 16. There are 19 residues in the CDR3. CDR1 SGHVS and CDR2 FQNEAQ come from the germline V gene. The CDR3 DNA sequence: TGTGCCAGCAGCGCACAGGGACAGGGGGCGCCCCTCTTTCACAATGAGCAGTTCTTC. Its translation: CASSAQGQGAPLFHNEQFF.

The chain uses TRBV2 and TRBJ2-7; D remains unclear. CDR1 SNHLY and CDR2 FYNNEI come from the germline V gene. The CDR3 totals 13 residues. The V end lost 3 bases, the J end lost 1 base, and 7 bases lay between the germline ends. CDR3 nucleotides: TGTGCCAGCAGTGAGAATGGGTCCTACGAGCAGTACTTC. Translation: CASSENGSYEQYF.

This clonotype came up a few times. The chain couples TRBV19 to TRBJ1-1; TRBD1 might be the D (6 bases). V dropped 5 bases and J dropped 11 bases, with 15 bases sitting between them. This CDR3 contains 12 residues. CDR1 is LNHDA, CDR2 SQIVND, per germline (reference sequence). CDR3 nucleotide sequence: TGTGCCAGTAGTTCCCTACAGGGCTTGGCTTTCTTT. Protein: CASSSLQGLAFF.

The chain uses TRBV30 and TRBJ2-7; D call uncertain. The CDR3 length is 13 residues. Germline lookup yields CDR1 GTSNPN and CDR2 SVGIG (reference sequence). Trimming shortened V by 5 bases and J by 0 bases, and 11 bases separated the two germline ends. CDR3 DNA sequence: TGTGCCTGGGCGCTGGCCCCCTCCTACGAGCAGTACTTC. It codes for CAWALAPSYEQYF.

In its sample, this clonotype was seen many times. The chain is built from TRBV20-1 and TRBJ1-1, with 7 bases that match TRBD1. The CDR3 is 13 residues long. The V and J ends lost 6 bases and 0 bases, in that order; junction bases with no gene match: 4. Germline CDR1 and CDR2: DFQATT and SNEGSKA (reference sequence). This CDR3 reads CSADRVMNTEAFF. For the CDR3, the DNA is TGCAGTGCAGACAGGGTGATGAACACTGAAGCTTTCTTT.

This clonotype was counted many times. The V gene is TRBV29-1, the J gene TRBJ2-5, with TRBD2 identical over 10 bases. CDR1 is SQVTM and CDR2 is ANQGSEA in the germline V gene. This CDR3 region has 14 residues. J lost 5 bases, V lost 5 bases, and 8 bases had no gene match. CDR3 sequence: CSVRASGRVETQYF. For the CDR3, the DNA is TGCAGCGTTAGAGCGAGCGGGAGGGTTGAGACCCAGTACTTC. Complete variable domain (other parts from reference TRBV29-1 and TRBJ2-5): SAVISQKPSRDICQRGTSLTIQCQVDSQVTMMFWYRQQPGQSLTLIATANQGSEATYESGFVIDKFPISRPNLTFSTLTVSNMSPEDSSIYLCSVRASGRVETQYFGPGTRLLVL.

The V and J genes are TRBV12-3 or TRBV12-4 and TRBJ2-7; 7 bases fit TRBD1. The CDR3 has 13 residues. The V segment lost 6 bases and the J segment 5 bases; nucleotides outside the gene matches: 7. The CDR3 sequence: CASSLGQADEQYF. CDR3 nucleotides: TGTGCCAGCAGCCTCGGACAGGCCGACGAGCAGTACTTC.

This clonotype was seen ten or more times. The rearrangement joins TRBV3-1 to TRBJ1-5; D unclear. The germline CDR1 and CDR2 sequences are LGHDT and YNNKEL (reference sequence). The CDR3 runs to 16 residues. Trimming shortened V by 0 bases and J by 6 bases, and 15 bases separated the two germline ends. The CDR3 DNA is TGTGCCAGCAGCCAAGATCGAGATTGGCTGTGTCAGCCCCAGCATTTT. Translating it yields CASSQDRDWLCQPQHF.

In this sample, this clonotype turned up a few times. This chain joins TRBV9 and TRBJ2-3; TRBD2 matches at 8 bases. Trimming cost V 0 bases and J 2 bases; bases outside gene matches: 5. The CDR3 length is 16 residues. Germline CDR1 SGDLS, CDR2 YYNGEE. The DNA for the CDR3 is TGTGCCAGCAGCGTAGGTGGGACTAGGAACACAGATACGCAGTATTTT. Encoded protein: CASSVGGTRNTDTQYF.

This clonotype was observed a few times. The chain's CDR3 is CASSPESGYGYTF. The CDR3 DNA follows: TGTGCCAGCTCACCTGAGTCCGGGTATGGCTACACCTTC. The chain combines TRBV18 with TRBJ1-2; D unresolved. The ends were cut back, 3 bases at V and 5 bases at J, with 10 bases in the middle. The CDR3 sequence is 13 residues long. Germline-derived CDR1 and CDR2 are KGHSH and LQKENI.

In this sample, this clonotype turned up a few times. The chain couples TRBV28 to TRBJ2-1, with 9 bases fitting TRBD2. V trimming: 8 bases; J trimming: 5 bases; junction bases outside the gene matches: 7. Germline V gene lookup returns CDR1 MDHEN and CDR2 SYDVKM. CDR3 length equals 14 residues. The CDR3 DNA sequence: TGTGCCAGCGGTAGCGGGAGTACCCACAATGAGCAGTTCTTC. Translated: CASGSGSTHNEQFF.

Notes on this clonotype: Relative to the germline gene, one junction end is altered; a read error may explain this. The V gene is TRBV11-2, the J gene TRBJ2-7, with 9 bases fitting TRBD2. The CDR3 has 15 residues. The germline gives CDR1 SGHAT, CDR2 FQNNGV. CDR3 sequence: CASSQPTSGTYEQYF. As DNA, the CDR3 is TGCGCCAGCAGCCAACCGACTAGCGGCACCTACGAGCAGTACTTC.